This T cell receptor (beta chain) was observed in a study of blood T cell repertoires in COVID-19 (dated by TCRdb to the early 2020s). Background for the entire study: Samples from collaborators originated in the United States, Italy and Spain and spanned both the acute and convalescent phases of COVID-19. The material from the prospective study consisted of cDNA or gDNA derived from T cells, B-cell-depleted T cells, or PBMCs. The dataset comprised deeply sampled blood TCRbeta repertoires from subjects exposed to, actively infected with, or recovered from COVID-19. The repertoires were released in a freely available public database meant as a resource for research on the immune response to SARS-CoV-2. The samples were drawn from two sources: the first 160 participants of the ongoing ImmuneRACE study, and over 950 subjects contributed by 6 global collaborators. A de-identified subject ID, COVID-19 status, age in years and sex were almost always included in the sample metadata. Where available, HLA class I and class II types were obtained from metadata supplied by the sample provider rather than from assay-based typing. General study outcomes and caveats: The amount of clinical and demographic metadata varied by source and participant and was provided uncurated.

Notes on this clone: Its antigen target is currently unknown. Base-call qualities are not available, and no considerably larger clone is one nucleotide away.

The immunoSEQ Assay, a bias-controlled multiplex PCR, was used to amplify TCRbeta CDR3 regions from genomic DNA. The authors processed their data as follows. Within the assay, amplification of reference gene primers was used to estimate how many nucleated cells each sample contained. Sequence reads were collapsed and filtered to measure the absolute abundance of every unique TCRbeta CDR3 rearrangement. For each sample, productive Simpson clonality was calculated by taking the square root of Simpson's diversity index across productive rearrangements. TCRdb retrieved this table from immuneACCESS and kept in-frame rearrangements only. Not all clones are present; in checked studies, unresolved V genes account for under half, and no reason is known for the remainder. D and trimming come from the DNA, and the V and J calls and clone size come from that table. Recorded for this sample are under 450,000 clones; about four fifths of them occurred a single time. About 5% of the sample is in the top ten clones.

V loses 1 base, J loses 4 bases, and the germline ends lie 10 bases apart. According to the germline V gene, CDR1 reads SGHTA and CDR2 reads FQGNSA. The CDR3 contains 15 residues, cysteine and phenylalanine counted. The CDR3 DNA has 45 bases and is translated from base 1. Participants in the prospective study were enrolled through a virtual design, were aged about 18 to 100 years, and lived in some 24 United States geographic areas. Cohort assignment in the prospective study relied on participant-reported clinical history from a screening survey and a study questionnaire. ImmuneRACE Cohort 3 recovered participants were defined by two consecutive negative NP/OP PCR tests, healthcare professional clearance, or symptom resolution. Each participant in the prospective study had whole blood, serum and a nasopharyngeal or oropharyngeal swab collected by mobile phlebotomists. Over a roughly 2-month period, participants in the prospective study had the option of providing additional blood draws and questionnaires. Blood samples from the prospective study were shipped frozen or at room temperature prior to DNA extraction.

The sample was PBMCs or T cells enriched from blood (not recorded which). Here the chain combines TRBV7-2 and TRBJ1-4; a confident D gene designation cannot be given. The sequence was collected from a woman between 50 and 59 years old who had recovered from COVID-19. The bases read TGTGCCAGCAGCTTAGGGTCGGGATATAATGAAAAACTGTTTTTT. Protein translation: CASSLGSGYNEKLFF.